This T cell receptor (beta chain) comes out of a study of Ad26.COV2.S vaccination and SARS-CoV-2 variants. Study summary: The study gave Ad26.COV2.S intramuscularly, once or twice 56 days apart. Findings and limits, study-wide: Overall T cell responses may have been underestimated by the analyses of TCR breadth and depth. Similar non-spike TCR breadth was observed in recipients of vaccine and of placebo.

This clone showed up just once. Its target is not known. The method was immunoSEQ multiplex PCR; TCRdb's version includes in-frame clones alone and lacks a portion of them. The sample carries 290,000 or so clones, around 87% recorded once. The germline CDR1 and CDR2 sequences are SGHRS and YFSETQ. Between the trimmed V and J ends, which lost 0 bases and 4 bases, there was a span of 17 bases. The CDR3 covers 16 residues. Indicated treatment: over 15 received Ad26.COV2.S at low or high dose, single or two shots; about 5 received placebo; per-sample allocation not given. Specimens were obtained on day 63 following the first vaccine or placebo injection. Based in Boston, the donor was an adult of 18-55 years.

The TCR comes from a person aged 18-65 years who received the Ad26.COV2.S COVID-19 vaccine or a placebo. Sample: peripheral blood, taken in a trial of Ad26.COV2.S vaccine versus placebo. The chain has TRBV5-1 and TRBJ2-7; TRBD1 is a possible D gene (5 bases). CDR3: CASSLEGSTQIYEQYF. The CDR3 coding sequence is TGCGCCAGCAGCTTGGAGGGGTCCACCCAGATATACGAGCAGTACTTC. Together with reference TRBV5-1 and TRBJ2-7, the CDR3 gives the full variable domain: KAGVTQTPRYLIKTRGQQVTLSCSPISGHRSVSWYQQTPGQGLQFLFEYFSETQRNKGNFPGRFSGRQFSNSRSEMNVSTLELGDSALYLCASSLEGSTQIYEQYFGPGTRLTVT.